Listed here are 21 T cell receptor beta chains from one sample, sequenced in a study of T cell repertoires in cytomegalovirus infection. TCRdb used MiXCR to reprocess the reads, holding one entry per CDR3 protein. The repertoire consists of around 530,000 distinct CDR3 sequences, with approximately 25% occurring once and the leading ten covering roughly 13%. The sample taken for sequencing was PBMCs. Receptors were obtained from a human donor in good health (CMV status not recorded). Some clones in this sample may be carry-over from other donors' samples.

This clonotype has only a few counts. The gene calls are TRBV27 and TRBJ2-1, with 10 bases matching TRBD2. The V gene end was trimmed by 10 bases and the J gene end by 4 bases; junction bases not matched to a gene: 4. The length of the CDR3 is 13 residues. The germline V gene encodes CDR1 MNHEY and CDR2 SMNVEV (reference sequence). CDR3 sequence: CAISSGRYNEQFF. For the CDR3, the DNA is TGTGCCATCTCTAGCGGGAGATACAATGAGCAGTTCTTC.

This chain joins TRBV4-1 and TRBJ1-2; D ambiguous. The germline V gene has CDR1 MGHRA and CDR2 YSYEKL. Trimming pared 0 bases from V and 0 bases from J, leaving 17 bases between. This CDR3 comprises 18 residues. In nucleotides, the CDR3 is TGCGCCAGCAGCCAAGATGTTTTGGAGCTTATCACTAACTATGGCTACACCTTC. Translation: CASSQDVLELITNYGYTF.

In its sample, this clonotype was seen a few times. V usage is TRBV6-2 or TRBV6-3 and J usage is TRBJ2-7; TRBD2 might be the D (6 bases). Germline CDR1 reads MNHEY; CDR2 reads SVGEGT. The V and J ends lost 6 bases and 5 bases respectively, with 17 bases between them. CDR3 length: 14 amino acids. CDR3 DNA: TGTGCCAGCAGGGCGGTGGGGGGTCGGCACGAGCAGTACGTC. Its protein is CASRAVGGRHEQYV.

This chain uses TRBV28 with TRBJ2-1; possible D gene TRBD2, 7 bases. The ends were cut back, 5 bases at V and 4 bases at J, with 24 bases in the middle. From germline, CDR1 is MDHEN and CDR2 SYDVKM. The CDR3 is 18 residues long. The CDR3 reads CASSPRGGGRNPYNEQFF. The CDR3 DNA follows: TGTGCCAGCAGTCCACGAGGGGGGGGGCGGAACCCATACAATGAGCAGTTCTTC.

The sample holds a few counts of this clonotype. The rearrangement joins TRBV20-1 to TRBJ2-1; D is tentatively TRBD1 or TRBD2 (6 bases each). V dropped 1 base and J dropped 0 bases, with 13 bases sitting between them. The germline gives CDR1 DFQATT, CDR2 SNEGSKA (reference sequence). This CDR3 spans 16 amino acids. As DNA, the CDR3 is TGCAGTGCTAGAGGCCAAGGAGGGGGCTCCTACAATGAGCAGTTCTTC. Encoded protein: CSARGQGGGSYNEQFF.

This clonotype came up a few times. J is TRBJ2-3 and V is TRBV20-1, with D possibly being TRBD2 (6 bases). Germline-derived CDR1 and CDR2 are DFQATT and SNEGSKA (reference sequence). Trimming left V 5 bases short and J 0 bases short, with 15 bases between. This CDR3 contains 15 residues. Here the CDR3 reads CSAWEVRLSTDTQYF. CDR3 nucleotides: TGCAGTGCTTGGGAGGTGCGACTTAGCACAGATACGCAGTATTTT.

This chain uses TRBV19 with TRBJ2-5, with a weak D call TRBD2 (5 bases). The germline CDR1 and CDR2 sequences are LNHDA and SQIVND (reference sequence). The V end was cut by 2 bases, the J end by 5 bases, with 15 bases between. The CDR3 is 15 amino acids. Written as DNA, the CDR3 is TGTGCCAGTAGTATAAGGGCCGGCAGAGGGGAGACCCAGTACTTC. Translated, it gives CASSIRAGRGETQYF.

This clonotype has ten or more counts. The J gene is TRBJ2-3, the V gene TRBV18; no reliable D call. V lost 9 bases and J 1 base, leaving 11 bases between the germline ends. CDR1 KGHSH and CDR2 LQKENI come from the germline V gene. The CDR3 length is 13 residues. In DNA form, the CDR3 reads TGTGCCAGTAGTCCCCGGGGCACAGATACGCAGTATTTT. Protein sequence: CASSPRGTDTQYF.

This chain links TRBV19 with TRBJ2-7; 10 bases line up with TRBD2. CDR3 length equals 15 residues. Germline V gives CDR1 LNHDA, CDR2 SQIVND (reference sequence). The V gene end was trimmed by 6 bases and the J gene end by 1 base; junction bases not matched to a gene: 6. The CDR3 region has the DNA TGTGCCAGTAGACCGCTAGCGGGAGATTCCTACGAGCAGTACTTC. It yields the protein CASRPLAGDSYEQYF.

The chain joins TRBV24-1 to TRBJ2-1, with 15 bases that match TRBD2. Germline V gene sequence: CDR1 KGHDR, CDR2 SFDVKD. J lost 7 bases, V lost 4 bases, and 13 bases had no gene match. The CDR3 sequence is 19 residues long. The CDR3 DNA is TGTGCCACCAGTGAACCGGGACTAGCGGGAGGAAAAAGGACGAATGAGCAGTTCTTC. Its protein product is CATSEPGLAGGKRTNEQFF.

The chain is built from TRBV7-7 and TRBJ2-5; 7 bases map to TRBD2. The length of the CDR3 is 17 residues. In germline, CDR1 is SSHAT, CDR2 FNYEAQ (reference sequence). The V and J ends lost 1 base and 4 bases, in that order; junction bases with no gene match: 12. The CDR3 sequence: CASSLDGGSRILETQYF. The DNA of the CDR3 is TGTGCCAGCAGCTTAGACGGCGGGAGTAGGATTTTAGAGACCCAGTACTTC.

This clonotype has a handful of counts. This sequence joins TRBV28 and TRBJ2-2; D perhaps matches TRBD2 (5 bases). Germline-derived CDR1 and CDR2 are MDHEN and SYDVKM. CDR3 size: 14 residues. Trimming took off 7 bases at V and 0 bases at J, with 9 bases between the two ends. The CDR3 bases are TGTGCCAGCATGGGGAGCTCGAACACCGGGGAGCTGTTTTTT. Amino acid sequence: CASMGSSNTGELFF.

The J gene is TRBJ1-1, the V gene TRBV19; 11 bases fit TRBD1. With 7 bases clipped from V and 7 bases from J, the junction kept 20 bases outside the gene matches. Germline lookup yields CDR1 LNHDA and CDR2 SQIVND (reference sequence). The CDR3 consists of 18 residues. CDR3 DNA: TGTGCCAGTACGTTTGAGGTTTTCCGGACAGGGGGCAAGGATGAAGCTTTCTTT. It codes for CASTFEVFRTGGKDEAFF.

This clonotype was counted only a few times. The rearrangement joins TRBV12-3 or TRBV12-4 to TRBJ1-5; D is unclear. This CDR3 is built from 13 residues. V gave up 1 base and J gave up 9 bases, with 10 bases separating them. The CDR3 region is CASSLDPYGPQHF. Here the CDR3 DNA reads TGTGCCAGCAGTTTAGACCCCTACGGGCCCCAGCATTTT.

This chain uses TRBV6-1 with TRBJ1-5; 8 nucleotides agree with TRBD1. Germline V CDR1 and CDR2: MNHNS, SASEGT. V trimming: 3 bases; J trimming: 4 bases; junction bases outside the gene matches: 8. CDR3 size: 16 residues. The CDR3 here is CASSDPRTGSNQPQHF. The CDR3 coding sequence is TGTGCCAGCAGTGACCCACGGACAGGGTCTAATCAGCCCCAGCATTTT.

The sample holds a few counts of this clonotype. The chain employs TRBV19 and TRBJ1-3; the D is unclear. The V and J ends lost 0 bases and 4 bases respectively, with 4 bases between them. This CDR3 comprises 13 residues. Germline loops: CDR1 LNHDA, CDR2 SQIVND (reference sequence). CDR3 amino acids: CASSIDRGNTIYF. Here the CDR3 DNA reads TGTGCCAGTAGTATAGATCGGGGAAACACCATATATTTT.

This clonotype was found a few times. The chain links TRBV4-1 to TRBJ1-1; 8 nucleotides agree with TRBD1. This CDR3 has 16 amino acids. Trimming took 3 bases from V and 1 from J; bases not matched to a gene: 7. The germline V gene encodes CDR1 MGHRA and CDR2 YSYEKL. The CDR3 coding sequence is TGCGCCAGCAGCCATGTTCCAGGACAGGGGAACACTGAAGCTTTCTTT. Translation gives CASSHVPGQGNTEAFF.

The CDR3 region has the DNA TGTGCCAGCAGCAACGACAGGGTTGAGCAGTTCTTC. Translating it yields CASSNDRVEQFF. This chain uses TRBV7-3 with TRBJ2-1; 7 bases agree with TRBD1. Germline V gives CDR1 SGHTA, CDR2 FQGTGA. Losses at the gene ends were 5 bases for V and 9 bases for J; bases not matched to a gene: 4. The CDR3 is 12 amino acids.

The J gene is TRBJ2-1, the V gene TRBV10-2; 7 bases agree with TRBD2. CDR1 is WSHSY, CDR2 SAAADI, per germline. CDR3 length equals 16 residues. V gave up 3 bases and J gave up 0 bases; unmatched junction bases: 5. The CDR3 here is CASSEIGGSSYNEQFF. The DNA of the CDR3 is TGCGCCAGCAGTGAAATCGGGGGGAGCTCCTACAATGAGCAGTTCTTC.

This clonotype has a handful of counts. Written as DNA, the CDR3 is TGCAGCGTTGAAGATCCGGACAGGGGGTCTGGAAACACCATATATTTT. It translates to CSVEDPDRGSGNTIYF. The rearrangement uses TRBV29-1 and TRBJ1-3, with 10 bases fitting TRBD1. Germline V gives CDR1 SQVTM, CDR2 ANQGSEA. The trim removed 0 bases at V and 1 base at J, leaving 3 bases unmatched. This CDR3 has 16 amino acids.

The chain couples TRBV20-1 to TRBJ2-6; no clear D. Trimming took off 1 base at V and 2 bases at J, with 12 bases between the two ends. Germline CDR1 is DFQATT and CDR2 is SNEGSKA (reference sequence). This CDR3 region has 16 residues. As DNA, the CDR3 is TGCAGTGCTAGAGGTTCCCTGGGTGCTGGGGCCAACGTCCTGACTTTC. Protein sequence: CSARGSLGAGANVLTF.